Reported below is one T cell receptor (beta chain). These data belong to a study of shared clonotypes between healthy human individuals. V was shortened by 7 bases and J by 2 bases, with 15 bases between the two germline ends. Germline V gives CDR1 MDHEN, CDR2 SYDVKM. This CDR3 has 15 amino acids. Libraries were prepared by immunoSEQ multiplex PCR; TCRdb keeps only in-frame clonotypes and omits some of them. Found here are roughly 2,300,000 clones, roughly 92% of them singletons; the top ten hold 0.3% to 0.4%. The specimen sequenced was naive CD4+ T cells from PBMCs. Subset in this sample: CD45RA+ positively selected. The rearrangement joins TRBV28 to TRBJ2-1; the D gene is possibly TRBD1 (5 bases). The TCR sequence derives from a man in his late teens or twenties in good health. Some clones in this sample may be carry-over from other donors' samples. For the CDR3, the DNA is TGTGCCAGCAAGATGGGGCCCTCCCCCTACAATGAGCAGTTCTTC. Protein sequence: CASKMGPSPYNEQFF. Based on the CDR3 plus reference TRBV28 and TRBJ2-1, the full variable domain is DVKVTQSSRYLVKRTGEKVFLECVQDMDHENMFWYRQDPGLGLRLIYFSYDVKMKEKGDIPEGYSVSREKKERFSLILESASTNQTSMYLCASKMGPSPYNEQFFGPGTRLTVL.